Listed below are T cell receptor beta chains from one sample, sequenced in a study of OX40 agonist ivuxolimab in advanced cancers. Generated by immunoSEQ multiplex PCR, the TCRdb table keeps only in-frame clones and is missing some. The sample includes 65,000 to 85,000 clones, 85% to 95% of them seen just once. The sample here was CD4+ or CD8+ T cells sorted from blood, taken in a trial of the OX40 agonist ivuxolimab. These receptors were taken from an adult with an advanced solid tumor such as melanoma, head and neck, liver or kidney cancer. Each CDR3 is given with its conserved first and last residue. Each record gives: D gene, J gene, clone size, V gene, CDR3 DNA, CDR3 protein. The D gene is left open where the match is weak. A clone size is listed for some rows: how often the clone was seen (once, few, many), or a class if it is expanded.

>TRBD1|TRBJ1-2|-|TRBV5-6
TGTGCCAGCAGCCCCGGGACAGGGTATGGCTACACCTTC
CASSPGTGYGYTF
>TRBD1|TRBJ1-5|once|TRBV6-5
TGTGCCCTTCTTTCGGGCAGGGGGCTTCAGCCCCAGCATTTT
CALLSGRGLQPQHF
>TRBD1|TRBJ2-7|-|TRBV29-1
TGCAGCGTTGAAGACGTCCCGGGACAGCTACCCTTGGACGAGCAGTACTTC
CSVEDVPGQLPLDEQYF
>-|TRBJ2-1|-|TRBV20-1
TGCAGTGCCCGCGCAGGCCCCCAGTTCTTC
CSARAGPQFF
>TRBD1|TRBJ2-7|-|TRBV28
TGTGCCAGCAGTTCGCCGGGACAGTCCTACGAGCAGTACTTC
CASSSPGQSYEQYF
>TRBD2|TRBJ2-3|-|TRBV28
TGTGCCAGCAGTCCTACTAGCGGGAGAACTAAAGATACGCAGTATTTT
CASSPTSGRTKDTQYF
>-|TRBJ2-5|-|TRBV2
TGTGCCAGCAGTGAAATTGCAAGGACGGGGGAGACCCAGTACTTC
CASSEIARTGETQYF
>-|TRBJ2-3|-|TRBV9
TGTGCCAGCAGTTATCCGGGGCTACGCACAGATACGCAGTATTTT
CASSYPGLRTDTQYF
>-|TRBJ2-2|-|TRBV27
TGTGCCAGCAGTTTCGGACCTAACACCGGGGAGCTGTTTTTT
CASSFGPNTGELFF
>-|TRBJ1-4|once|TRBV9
TGTGCCAGCAGCGCGGGGTCAAAACTGTTTTTT
CASSAGSKLFF
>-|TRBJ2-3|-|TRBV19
TGTGCCAGTAAGATGTTCGCTATCACAGATACGCAGTATTTT
CASKMFAITDTQYF
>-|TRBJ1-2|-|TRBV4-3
TGCGCCAGCAGCCAAGATAGTGGGCCGGGGGCGCGTGGCTACACCTTC
CASSQDSGPGARGYTF
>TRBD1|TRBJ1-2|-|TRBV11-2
TGTGCCAGCAGCTTAGGGGTGGCAGGGGGCGCCTATGGCTACACCTTC
CASSLGVAGGAYGYTF
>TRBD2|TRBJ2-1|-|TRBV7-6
TGTGCCAGCAGCTTAGGGACTAGCGGATACAATGAGCAGTTCTTC
CASSLGTSGYNEQFF
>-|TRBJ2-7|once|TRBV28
TGTGCCAGCAGTTTTCAGGGTGTCTACGAGCAGTACTTC
CASSFQGVYEQYF
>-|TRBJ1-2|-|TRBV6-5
TGTGCCAGCAGTTACGATGGGGTCGCCTATGGCTACACCTTC
CASSYDGVAYGYTF
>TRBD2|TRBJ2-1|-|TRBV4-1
TGCGCCAGCAGCCAAGTTGACGGGCGGGAGTGGGATGAGCAGTTCTTC
CASSQVDGREWDEQFF
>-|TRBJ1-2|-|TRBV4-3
TGCGCCAGCAGCCAAGATAGCGGACCGGGGGGCTATGGCTACACCTTC
CASSQDSGPGGYGYTF
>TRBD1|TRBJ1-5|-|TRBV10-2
TGCGCCAGCGGACAGGGCAATCAGCCCCAGCATTTT
CASGQGNQPQHF
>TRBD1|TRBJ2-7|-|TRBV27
TGTGCCAGCAGTCTCGGGACAGGGTCCCACGAGCAGTACTTC
CASSLGTGSHEQYF
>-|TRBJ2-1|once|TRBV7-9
TGTGCCAGCAGCTCGCCGACTGAATTAAACTACAATGAGCAGTTCTTC
CASSSPTELNYNEQFF
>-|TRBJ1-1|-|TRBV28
TGTGCCAGCAGTTTATTTGGGCAGCCGAACACTGAAGCTTTCTTT
CASSLFGQPNTEAFF
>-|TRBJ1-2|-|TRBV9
TGTGCCAGCAGCGTAGGGAAGGGGATAGTTGATGGCTACACCTTC
CASSVGKGIVDGYTF
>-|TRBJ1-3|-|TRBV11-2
TGTGCCAGCACCCAGAACCCCGGGGCTGGAAACACCATATATTTT
CASTQNPGAGNTIYF
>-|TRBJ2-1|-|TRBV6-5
TGTGCCAGCAGTTACTCGAATCGGGCTGCCTACAATGAGCAGTTCTTC
CASSYSNRAAYNEQFF
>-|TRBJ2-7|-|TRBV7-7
TGTGCCAGCAGCCCCCGTGGAGGGAGTAACAACGAGCAGTACTTC
CASSPRGGSNNEQYF
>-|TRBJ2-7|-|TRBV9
TGTGCCAGCAGCGTAGCTGGGGCCTCCGGGGAGCAGTACTTC
CASSVAGASGEQYF
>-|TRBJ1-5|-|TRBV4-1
TGCGCCAGCAGCCAAGATCCTCCCGGCCCTAGCAATCAGCCCCAGCATTTT
CASSQDPPGPSNQPQHF
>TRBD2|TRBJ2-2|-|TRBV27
TGTGCCAGCACGGGACTAGCCATGAACACCGGGGAGCTGTTTTTT
CASTGLAMNTGELFF
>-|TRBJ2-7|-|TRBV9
TGTGCCAGCAGCAGCGACGGCTACGAGCAGTACTTC
CASSSDGYEQYF
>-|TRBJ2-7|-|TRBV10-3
TGTGCCATCACCCCCGGGACAAGGTACGAGCAGTACTTC
CAITPGTRYEQYF
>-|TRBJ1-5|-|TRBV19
TGTGCCAGTAGTGGGGGAACAGGACCACAGCCCCAGCATTTT
CASSGGTGPQPQHF
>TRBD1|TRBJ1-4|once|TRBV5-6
TGTGCCAGCAGCTGGGGGACAGGGTTCGATGAAAAACTGTTTTTT
CASSWGTGFDEKLFF
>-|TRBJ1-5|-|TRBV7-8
TGTGCCAGCAGCTTATTTGGGCTTGATCAGCCCCAGCATTTT
CASSLFGLDQPQHF
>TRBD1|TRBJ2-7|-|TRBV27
TGTGCCAGCAGTTTCGGGACAGTGACCTACGAGCAGTACTTC
CASSFGTVTYEQYF
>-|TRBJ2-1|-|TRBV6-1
TGTGCCAGCAGTGAAGCGCTTCGGGTCTTGGGAGACAATGAGCAGTTCTTC
CASSEALRVLGDNEQFF
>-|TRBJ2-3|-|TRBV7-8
TGTGCCAGCAGCTTGGGTCCGGGGGATACGCAGTATTTT
CASSLGPGDTQYF
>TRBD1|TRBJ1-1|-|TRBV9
TGTGCCAGCAGCGGGGACAGGGGGCTGAACACTGAAGCTTTCTTT
CASSGDRGLNTEAFF
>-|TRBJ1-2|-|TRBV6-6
TGTGCCAGCAGTTACCATGAGGGAGCCTACACCTTC
CASSYHEGAYTF
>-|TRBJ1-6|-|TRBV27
TGTGCCAGCAGTCAAATTAATTCACCCCTCCACTTT
CASSQINSPLHF
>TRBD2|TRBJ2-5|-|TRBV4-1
TGCGCCAGCAGCCAAGATTGGAGGTTGGGCGGGGGTCAGGAGTACTTC
CASSQDWRLGGGQEYF
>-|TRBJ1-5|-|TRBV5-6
TGTGCCAGCAGCCTGTGGGAGGGGGGGAGCAATCAGCCCCAGCATTTT
CASSLWEGGSNQPQHF
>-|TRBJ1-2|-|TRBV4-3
TGCGCCAGCAAGGGGATTTTAGAAAAGGGTAACTATGGCTACACCTTC
CASKGILEKGNYGYTF
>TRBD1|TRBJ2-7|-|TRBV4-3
TGCGCCAGCAGCCAAGATCCAGGTGCAGGGGGCGGCGAGCAGTACTTC
CASSQDPGAGGGEQYF
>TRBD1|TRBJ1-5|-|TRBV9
TGTGCCAGCAGCGCACTTCAAGGGGGCGCCGATCAGCCCCAGCATTTT
CASSALQGGADQPQHF
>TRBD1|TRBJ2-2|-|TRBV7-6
TGTGCCAGCAGCCTAAGGGGGCATCCGAACACCGGGGAGCTGTTTTTT
CASSLRGHPNTGELFF
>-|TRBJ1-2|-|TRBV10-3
TGTGCCATCAGTGACAATAACAGGGGCTACACCTTC
CAISDNNRGYTF
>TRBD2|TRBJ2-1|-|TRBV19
TGTGCCAGTAGTCCCCCAGCGGGGTACAATGAGCAGTTCTTC
CASSPPAGYNEQFF
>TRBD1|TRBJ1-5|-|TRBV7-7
TGTGCTAGCAGCCGACAGGGTTATGCTCAGCCCCAGCATTTT
CASSRQGYAQPQHF
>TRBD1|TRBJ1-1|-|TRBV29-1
TGCAGCGTTGGGGGGACAGCCGTCATGAACACTGAAGCTTTCTTT
CSVGGTAVMNTEAFF
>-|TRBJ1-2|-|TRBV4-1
TGCGCCAGCAGTCAGATACACGGGGGGGCAGATGGCTACACCTTC
CASSQIHGGADGYTF
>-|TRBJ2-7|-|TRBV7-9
TGTGCCAGCAGCTTAGTGGGGGGTTCCTACGAGCAGTACTTC
CASSLVGGSYEQYF
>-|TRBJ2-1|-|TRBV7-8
TGTGCCAGCAGCCTCGAGAGTGTTAGCGGTACCCTCTACAATGAGCAGTTCTTC
CASSLESVSGTLYNEQFF
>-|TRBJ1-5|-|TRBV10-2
TGCGCCAGCACGAAGACAGATCAGCCCCAGCATTTT
CASTKTDQPQHF
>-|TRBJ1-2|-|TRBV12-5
TGTGCTAGTGGTTTGGTAGGGGGTGTCTATGGCTACACCTTC
CASGLVGGVYGYTF
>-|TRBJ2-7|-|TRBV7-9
TGTGCCAGCAGCCCCTCGGGGTCGGCATACGAGCAGTACTTC
CASSPSGSAYEQYF
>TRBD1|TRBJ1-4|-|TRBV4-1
TGCGCCAGCAGCCAAGGGGACACAGGGGTTTTAACTAATGAAAAACTGTTTTTT
CASSQGDTGVLTNEKLFF
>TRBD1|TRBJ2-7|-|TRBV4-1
TGCGCCAGCAGCCCCGAACAGGGGCCCTACGAGCAGTACTTC
CASSPEQGPYEQYF
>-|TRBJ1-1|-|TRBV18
TGTGCCAGCTCACCACCGGAGGGGGGTGAAGCTTTCTTT
CASSPPEGGEAFF